These 26 T cell receptor beta chains originate from one sample sequenced in a study of T cell responses to AZD1222 COVID-19 vaccine. Data came from immunoSEQ multiplex PCR; TCRdb stores just in-frame clones and leaves some out. The profile covers under 80,000 clones, with around 85% appearing a single time and 20% to 30% taken by the ten largest. The material sequenced was peripheral blood, taken 28 days after the second AZD1222 dose. The receptors derive from an adult who received the AZD1222 COVID-19 vaccine.

Judged by abundance, this clone is medium-sized (0.01 to 0.1%). The chain carries TRBV7-9 and TRBJ1-4, with D unresolved. Germline lookup yields CDR1 SEHNR and CDR2 FQNEAQ (reference sequence). The CDR3 is 14 amino acids. Trimming stripped 5 bases from V and 5 bases from J, with 12 bases between. The CDR3, as DNA: TGTGCCAGCAGCACTCCCCGGGTGAATGAAAAACTGTTTTTT. Its translation is CASSTPRVNEKLFF. Full variable domain (rest looked up from reference TRBV7-9 and TRBJ1-4): DTGVSQNPRHKITKRGQNVTFRCDPISEHNRLYWYRQTLGQGPEFLTYFQNEAQLEKSRLLSDRFSAERPKGSFSTLEIQRTEQGDSAMYLCASSTPRVNEKLFFGSGTQLSVL.

The chain links TRBV29-1 to TRBJ2-7, with a tentative D call TRBD1 (6 bases). The length of the CDR3 is 15 residues. Germline lookup yields CDR1 SQVTM and CDR2 ANQGSEA. Trimming cost V 6 bases and J 5 bases, with 23 bases left between them. DNA for the CDR3: TGCAGCGTCCGGGACACATCACCCTTATCGGACGAGCAGTACTTC. Amino acid sequence: CSVRDTSPLSDEQYF.

The chain carries TRBV7-9 and TRBJ1-1; D uncertain. CDR1 SEHNR and CDR2 FQNEAQ come from the germline V gene (reference sequence). The germline V and J ends were trimmed by 2 bases and 2 bases, with 3 bases remaining between them. The CDR3 spans 12 residues. This CDR3 reads CASSLTNTEAFF. As DNA, the CDR3 is TGTGCCAGCAGCTTAACAAACACTGAAGCTTTCTTT. Full variable domain (outside the CDR3, taken from reference TRBV7-9 and TRBJ1-1): DTGVSQNPRHKITKRGQNVTFRCDPISEHNRLYWYRQTLGQGPEFLTYFQNEAQLEKSRLLSDRFSAERPKGSFSTLEIQRTEQGDSAMYLCASSLTNTEAFFGQGTRLTVV.

This chain connects TRBV30 to TRBJ2-5; no definite D call. Per the germline V gene, CDR1 is GTSNPN and CDR2 is SVGIG (reference sequence). V lost 3 bases to trimming and J lost 7 bases, with 9 bases between them. The CDR3 totals 11 residues. The CDR3 loop is CAWRDLGTQYF. CDR3 in DNA: TGTGCCTGGAGGGACCTGGGGACCCAGTACTTC.

The chain combines TRBV5-1 with TRBJ2-1, with TRBD2 as a possible D gene (6 bases). Germline CDR1 reads SGHRS; CDR2 reads YFSETQ. V was cut by 0 bases and J by 7 bases, with 11 bases left in between. This CDR3 contains 14 residues. CDR3 protein: CASSLGSGRNEQFF. The CDR3, as DNA: TGCGCCAGCAGCTTGGGGTCAGGGAGGAATGAGCAGTTCTTC.

The chain combines TRBV5-8 with TRBJ1-4, with D unresolved. Trimming left V 1 base short and J 8 bases short, with 6 bases between. Germline lookup yields CDR1 SGHTS and CDR2 YDEGEE. The CDR3 is made up of 12 amino acids. CDR3 DNA sequence: TGTGCCAGCAGCTTGTCTTCGGAAAAACTGTTTTTT. Residues: CASSLSSEKLFF.

J is TRBJ1-1 and V is TRBV19; D may be TRBD1 (5 bases). The CDR3 totals 19 residues. Germline CDR1 reads LNHDA; CDR2 reads SQIVND (reference sequence). Trimming removed 5 bases at V and 3 bases at J, with 28 bases between. The CDR3 region is CASSPLVARTGAFHTEAFF. CDR3 DNA sequence: TGTGCCAGTAGTCCCCTTGTTGCCCGGACCGGGGCCTTTCACACTGAAGCTTTCTTT.

This clone occurred a few times. The chain uses TRBV4-1 and TRBJ2-1; 7 bases line up with TRBD2. The CDR3 has 17 amino acids. CDR1 and CDR2 (germline): MGHRA, YSYEKL. The V and J ends lost 0 bases and 5 bases, in that order; junction bases with no gene match: 10. Here the CDR3 reads CASSQDWASGGNNEQFF. CDR3 in DNA: TGCGCCAGCAGCCAAGACTGGGCTAGCGGAGGGAACAATGAGCAGTTCTTC.

This clone has just a few counts. This chain connects TRBV6-2 or TRBV6-3 to TRBJ1-5; the match to TRBD1 covers 9 bases. The CDR3 extends over 16 amino acids. V was clipped by 6 bases and J by 7 bases; unmatched bases: 13. The V gene's germline CDR1 is MNHEY and CDR2 SVGEGT. The CDR3 sequence: CASSDPGQGRSQPQHF. The CDR3 DNA is TGTGCCAGCAGCGACCCCGGACAGGGGAGGAGCCAGCCCCAGCATTTT.

This clone is a singleton in its sample. The rearrangement uses TRBV19 and TRBJ2-5; tentative D call: TRBD2 (6 bases). The germline V gene has CDR1 LNHDA and CDR2 SQIVND (reference sequence). The CDR3 has 14 amino acids. V was shortened by 6 bases and J by 6 bases, with 17 bases between the two germline ends. The CDR3 bases are TGTGCCAGTAGCCTCGGGGGTACCGGAAAGACCCAGTACTTC. Protein: CASSLGGTGKTQYF. The entire variable domain, with the rest obtained from reference TRBV19 and TRBJ2-5, is as follows: DGGITQSPKYLFRKEGQNVTLSCEQNLNHDAMYWYRQDPGQGLRLIYYSQIVNDFQKGDIAEGYSVSREKKESFPLTVTSAQKNPTAFYLCASSLGGTGKTQYFGPGTRLLVL.

This clone was observed a handful of times. The gene calls are TRBV28 and TRBJ1-4, with TRBD1 identical over 11 bases. The CDR3 loop spans 15 amino acids. V trimming: 5 bases; J trimming: 8 bases; junction bases outside the gene matches: 7. Germline V CDR1 and CDR2: MDHEN, SYDVKM. The CDR3 DNA follows: TGTGCCAGCAGTCTCTGGACAGGGGGCTTGGAAAAACTGTTTTTT. It translates to CASSLWTGGLEKLFF. The whole variable domain, remainder taken from reference TRBV28 and TRBJ1-4, is DVKVTQSSRYLVKRTGEKVFLECVQDMDHENMFWYRQDPGLGLRLIYFSYDVKMKEKGDIPEGYSVSREKKERFSLILESASTNQTSMYLCASSLWTGGLEKLFFGSGTQLSVL.

The CDR3 loop reads CASSRDRRQETQYF. DNA of the CDR3: TGTGCCAGCAGCCGGGACAGGAGACAAGAGACCCAGTACTTC. This rearrangement joins TRBV7-2 to TRBJ2-5; 8 nucleotides align to TRBD1. Per germline, CDR1 SGHTA and CDR2 FQGNSA. V was pared by 5 bases and J by 2 bases, with 4 bases of the junction left unmatched. The CDR3 sequence is 14 residues long.

The chain combines TRBV4-2 with TRBJ2-1, with TRBD1 matching 10 bases. This CDR3 has 16 amino acids. The ends lost 4 bases at V and 4 bases at J; junction bases unmatched: 7. Germline V lookup: CDR1 LGHNA, CDR2 YNFKEQ. CDR3: CASSPPPGQGYNEQFF. CDR3 sequence (DNA): TGTGCCAGCAGCCCTCCCCCGGGACAGGGGTACAATGAGCAGTTCTTC.

V usage is TRBV19 and J usage is TRBJ2-3, with TRBD2 identical over 7 bases. This CDR3 has 15 residues. Germline V gene data show CDR1 as LNHDA and CDR2 as SQIVND (reference sequence). V shed 3 bases and J 3 bases; nucleotides not matched to a gene: 6. CDR3 residues: CASSMASSGTDTQYF. The CDR3 coding sequence is TGTGCCAGTAGTATGGCGTCTAGCGGAACAGATACGCAGTATTTT.

The table lists this clone with a count of one. The rearrangement links TRBV4-1 to TRBJ2-1; 10 bases are a match to TRBD2. The CDR3 has 18 residues. V was pared by 1 base and J by 4 bases, with 10 bases of the junction left unmatched. CDR1 MGHRA and CDR2 YSYEKL come from the germline V gene. CDR3 sequence reads: CASSQGGEREGPYNEQFF. Written as DNA, the CDR3 is TGCGCCAGCAGCCAAGGAGGCGAGCGGGAGGGCCCGTACAATGAGCAGTTCTTC.

This sequence joins TRBV5-6 and TRBJ1-5; D gene unclear. Germline loops: CDR1 SGHDT, CDR2 YYEEEE. V lost 1 base and J 4 bases, leaving 9 bases between the germline ends. The CDR3 loop spans 14 amino acids. In DNA form, the CDR3 reads TGTGCCAGCAGCTTGATAGGGTTGAATCAGCCCCAGCATTTT. It translates to CASSLIGLNQPQHF.

V usage is TRBV7-9 and J usage is TRBJ2-7; 8 bases are a match to TRBD1. The length of the CDR3 is 14 residues. Trimming cost V 2 bases and J 6 bases; bases outside gene matches: 6. Germline V gene data show CDR1 as SEHNR and CDR2 as FQNEAQ (reference sequence). The CDR3 is CASSLSGGGIEQYF. The CDR3 bases are TGTGCCAGCAGCTTATCAGGGGGCGGGATCGAGCAGTACTTC.

The genes are TRBV4-3 and TRBJ2-5; no reliable D call. Trimming removed 1 base at V and 0 bases at J, with 12 bases between. CDR1 LGHNA and CDR2 YSLEER come from the germline V gene. The CDR3 is 16 residues long. The CDR3 loop reads CASSQGGSANQETQYF. In nucleotides, the CDR3 is TGCGCCAGCAGCCAAGGTGGCAGCGCTAACCAAGAGACCCAGTACTTC.

The chain has TRBV12-3 or TRBV12-4 and TRBJ2-7; 7 bases fit TRBD1. The CDR3 contains 13 residues. Trimming removed 5 bases from V and 6 bases from J; junction bases left unmatched: 7. CDR3 in amino acids: CASSALTGSEQYF. The CDR3, as DNA: TGTGCCAGCAGTGCCTTGACAGGGAGCGAGCAGTACTTC.

V and J are TRBV2 and TRBJ2-2; a possible D gene is TRBD1 (5 bases). The ends were cut back, 9 bases at V and 7 bases at J, with 15 bases in the middle. This CDR3 contains 13 residues. Germline V gives CDR1 SNHLY, CDR2 FYNNEI. DNA for the CDR3: TGTGCCAGTCGCAAGGGGATGCACGGGGAGCTGTTTTTT. Protein sequence: CASRKGMHGELFF.

J is TRBJ2-2 and V is TRBV9; TRBD1 matches 8 bases. Germline CDR1 is SGDLS and CDR2 is YYNGEE. There are 19 residues in the CDR3. V shed 0 bases and J 4 bases; nucleotides not matched to a gene: 14. The CDR3: CASSVGTGSFGLVTGELFF. In nucleotides, the CDR3 is TGTGCCAGCAGCGTAGGGACAGGGAGTTTTGGGCTGGTCACCGGGGAGCTGTTTTTT. Variable domain in full (rest from reference TRBV9 and TRBJ2-2): DSGVTQTPKHLITATGQRVTLRCSPRSGDLSVYWYQQSLDQGLQFLIQYYNGEERAKGNILERFSAQQFPDLHSELNLSSLELGDSALYFCASSVGTGSFGLVTGELFFGEGSRLTVL.

This clone was recorded once. The chain couples TRBV19 to TRBJ2-3; the D is unclear. CDR1 is LNHDA and CDR2 is SQIVND in the germline V gene (reference sequence). V lost 5 bases, J lost 1 base, and 22 bases lay in between. CDR3 size: 18 residues. The CDR3 sequence: CASSQNYLGAGGTDTQYF. The CDR3, as DNA: TGTGCCAGTAGTCAGAACTATCTGGGCGCTGGGGGCACAGATACGCAGTATTTT.

This chain joins TRBV11-3 and TRBJ2-7; 9 bases align to TRBD2. The CDR3 covers 15 residues. The V gene's germline CDR1 is SGHNT and CDR2 YENEEA. V trimming: 4 bases; J trimming: 6 bases; junction bases outside the gene matches: 10. The CDR3 sequence is CASSSSSGRGGEQYF. The CDR3 DNA follows: TGTGCCAGCAGCTCGAGTAGCGGGAGAGGCGGCGAGCAGTACTTC.

This chain connects TRBV18 to TRBJ1-4; TRBD1 is a possible D gene (5 bases). Germline-derived CDR1 and CDR2 are KGHSH and LQKENI. This CDR3 spans 14 amino acids. Deletions cut 0 bases from V and 4 bases from J, with 6 bases between. The CDR3 loop reads CASSPPGGNEKLFF. The CDR3 coding sequence is TGTGCCAGCTCACCACCTGGGGGTAATGAAAAACTGTTTTTT.

The sample holds a few counts of this clone. The chain joins TRBV6-5 to TRBJ1-4, with a weak D call TRBD1 (6 bases). The CDR3 covers 14 residues. V was trimmed by 6 bases and J by 7 bases, leaving 15 bases between them. The germline V gene encodes CDR1 MNHEY and CDR2 SVGAGI. CDR3 DNA sequence: TGTGCCAGCAGGCCACAGGGATGGGGTGAAAAACTGTTTTTT. It translates to CASRPQGWGEKLFF.

The rearrangement uses TRBV5-1 and TRBJ2-3, with a tentative D call TRBD1 (5 bases). Trimming took 7 bases from V and 6 from J, leaving 24 bases between them. Germline V gives CDR1 SGHRS, CDR2 YFSETQ. CDR3 length: 16 amino acids. The CDR3 nucleotides are TGCGCCAGCTACCAACTTCCGGGCCGAAAGGGGGATACGCAGTATTTT. This encodes CASYQLPGRKGDTQYF.